This T cell receptor beta chain came from a study of Ad26.COV2.S vaccination and SARS-CoV-2 variants. The treatment here: some 20 received Ad26.COV2.S at low or high dose, single or two shots; about five received placebo; per-sample allocation not given. Sampling happened 63 days after the first vaccine or placebo injection. Here immunoSEQ multiplex PCR was the method, and the copy in TCRdb shows in-frame clones only, minus some. The sample contains under 550,000 clones, roughly 90% of which appear only once. Germline lookup yields CDR1 SGDLS and CDR2 YYNGEE. The ends were cut back, 2 bases at V and 2 bases at J, with 8 bases in the middle. The CDR3 covers 14 residues.

The clonotype comes from a person between 18 and 60 years old who received the Ad26.COV2.S COVID-19 vaccine or a placebo. Specimen: peripheral blood, collected in a trial of Ad26.COV2.S vaccine versus placebo. This chain uses TRBV9 with TRBJ1-3; no clear D gene. The CDR3 is CASSVGVPGNTIYF. The CDR3 DNA is TGTGCCAGCAGCGTCGGGGTTCCTGGAAACACCATATATTTT.